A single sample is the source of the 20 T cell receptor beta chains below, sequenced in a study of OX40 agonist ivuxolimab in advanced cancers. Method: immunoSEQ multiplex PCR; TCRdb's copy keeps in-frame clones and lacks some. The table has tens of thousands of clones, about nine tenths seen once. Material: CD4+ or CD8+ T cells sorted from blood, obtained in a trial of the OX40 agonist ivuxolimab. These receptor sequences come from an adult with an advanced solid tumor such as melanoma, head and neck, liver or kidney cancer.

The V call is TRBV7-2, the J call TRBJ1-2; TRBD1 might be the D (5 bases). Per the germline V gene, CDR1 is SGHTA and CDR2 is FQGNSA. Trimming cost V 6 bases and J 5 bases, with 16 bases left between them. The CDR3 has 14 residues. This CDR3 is CASRPGTLIYGYTF. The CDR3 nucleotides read TGTGCCAGCAGACCCGGGACTTTGATTTATGGCTACACCTTC.

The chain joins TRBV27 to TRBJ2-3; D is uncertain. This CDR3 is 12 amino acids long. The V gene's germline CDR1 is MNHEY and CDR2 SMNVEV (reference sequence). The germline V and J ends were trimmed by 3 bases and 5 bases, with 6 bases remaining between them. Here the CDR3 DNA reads TGTGCCAGCAGTTTTTGGAAAGATACGCAGTATTTT. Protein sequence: CASSFWKDTQYF.

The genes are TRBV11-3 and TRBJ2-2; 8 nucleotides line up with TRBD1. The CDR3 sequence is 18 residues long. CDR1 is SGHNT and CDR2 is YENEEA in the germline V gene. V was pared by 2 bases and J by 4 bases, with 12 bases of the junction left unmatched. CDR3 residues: CASSLRFRQGITTGELFF. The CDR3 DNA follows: TGTGCCAGCAGCTTACGCTTTAGACAGGGGATAACCACCGGGGAGCTGTTTTTT.

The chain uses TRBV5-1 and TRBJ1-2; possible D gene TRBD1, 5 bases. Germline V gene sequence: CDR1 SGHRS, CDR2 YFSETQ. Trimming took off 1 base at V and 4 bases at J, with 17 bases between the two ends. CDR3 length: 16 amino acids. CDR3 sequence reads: CASSLSTGTSGYGYTF. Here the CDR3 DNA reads TGCGCCAGCAGCTTGTCAACCGGGACCTCCGGCTATGGCTACACCTTC.

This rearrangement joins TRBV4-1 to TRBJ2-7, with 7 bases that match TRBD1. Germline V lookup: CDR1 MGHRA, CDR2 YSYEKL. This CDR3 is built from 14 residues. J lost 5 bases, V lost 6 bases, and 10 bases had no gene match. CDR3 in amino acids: CASSSAQGWHEQYF. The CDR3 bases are TGCGCCAGCAGTTCCGCACAGGGGTGGCACGAGCAGTACTTC.

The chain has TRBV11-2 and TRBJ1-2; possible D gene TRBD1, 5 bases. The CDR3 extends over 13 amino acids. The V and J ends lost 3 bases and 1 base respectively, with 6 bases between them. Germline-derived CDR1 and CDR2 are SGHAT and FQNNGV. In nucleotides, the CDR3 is TGTGCCAGCAGCTTCGGGGGTAACTATGGCTACACCTTC. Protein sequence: CASSFGGNYGYTF.

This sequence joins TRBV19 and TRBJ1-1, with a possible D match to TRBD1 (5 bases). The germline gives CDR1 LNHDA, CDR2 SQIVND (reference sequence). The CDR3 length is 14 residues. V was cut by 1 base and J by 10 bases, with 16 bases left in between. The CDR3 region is CASSIVDSRSGAFF. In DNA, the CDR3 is TGTGCCAGTAGTATAGTAGACAGCCGGTCGGGAGCTTTCTTT.

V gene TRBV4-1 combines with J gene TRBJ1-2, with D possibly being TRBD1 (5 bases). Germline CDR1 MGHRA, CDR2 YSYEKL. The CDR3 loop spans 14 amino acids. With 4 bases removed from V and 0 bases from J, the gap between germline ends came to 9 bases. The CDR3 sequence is CASSPREANYGYTF. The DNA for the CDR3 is TGCGCCAGCAGCCCCAGGGAGGCTAACTATGGCTACACCTTC.

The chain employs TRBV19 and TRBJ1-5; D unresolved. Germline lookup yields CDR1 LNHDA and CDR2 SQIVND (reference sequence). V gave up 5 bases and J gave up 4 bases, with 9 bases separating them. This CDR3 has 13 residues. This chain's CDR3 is CASSGNINQPQHF. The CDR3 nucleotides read TGTGCCAGTAGTGGGAACATTAATCAGCCCCAGCATTTT.

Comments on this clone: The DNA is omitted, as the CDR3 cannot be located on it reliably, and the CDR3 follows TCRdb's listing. The CDR3 reads CASRPASMATPSVNTF. The rearrangement uses TRBV10-2 and TRBJ1-2. CDR1 is WSHSY, CDR2 SAAADI, per germline. 16 amino acids form the CDR3, both terminal residues included.

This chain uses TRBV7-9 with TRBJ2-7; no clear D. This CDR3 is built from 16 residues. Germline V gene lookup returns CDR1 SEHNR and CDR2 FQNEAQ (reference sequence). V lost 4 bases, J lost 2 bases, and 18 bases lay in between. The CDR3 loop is CASSYPQVRSAYEQYF. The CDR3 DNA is TGTGCCAGCAGCTATCCGCAGGTACGGAGCGCCTACGAGCAGTACTTC.

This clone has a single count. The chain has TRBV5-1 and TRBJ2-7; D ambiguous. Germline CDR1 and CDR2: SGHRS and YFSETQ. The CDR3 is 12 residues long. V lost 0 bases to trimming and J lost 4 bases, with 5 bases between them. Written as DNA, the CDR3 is TGCGCCAGCAGCTTGGACCAGTACGAGCAGTACTTC. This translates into CASSLDQYEQYF.

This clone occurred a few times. Here the CDR3 reads CASSLGPGQPQHF. CDR3 nucleotides: TGTGCCAGCAGCTTAGGCCCGGGACAGCCCCAGCATTTT. The chain recombines TRBV7-9 with TRBJ1-5; D gene ambiguous. Per the germline V gene, CDR1 is SEHNR and CDR2 is FQNEAQ (reference sequence). V was pared by 1 base and J by 7 bases, with 8 bases between. The CDR3 totals 13 residues.

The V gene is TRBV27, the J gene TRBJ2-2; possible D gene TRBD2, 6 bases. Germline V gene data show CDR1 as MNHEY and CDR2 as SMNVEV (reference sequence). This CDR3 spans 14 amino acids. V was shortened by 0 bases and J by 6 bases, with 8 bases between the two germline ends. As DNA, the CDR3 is TGTGCCAGCAGTTTATCGGCGGGGCCCGGGGAGCTGTTTTTT. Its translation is CASSLSAGPGELFF.

The CDR3 sequence is CASSLMRQAPYEQYF. As DNA, the CDR3 is TGTGCCAGCAGCTTAATGCGACAGGCGCCCTACGAGCAGTACTTC. This chain links TRBV7-2 with TRBJ2-7; a weak D match, TRBD1 (6 bases). The germline CDR1 and CDR2 sequences are SGHTA and FQGNSA. The V gene lost 2 bases and the J gene lost 2 bases, with 13 bases spanning the gap. CDR3 length: 15 amino acids.

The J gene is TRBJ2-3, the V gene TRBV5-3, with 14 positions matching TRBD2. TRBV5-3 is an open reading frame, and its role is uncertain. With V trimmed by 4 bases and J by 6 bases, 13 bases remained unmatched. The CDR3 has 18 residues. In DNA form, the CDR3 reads TGTGCCAGAAGCCATTACCCCGGGACTAGCGGGAGTGGGGATACGCAGTATTTT. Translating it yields CARSHYPGTSGSGDTQYF.

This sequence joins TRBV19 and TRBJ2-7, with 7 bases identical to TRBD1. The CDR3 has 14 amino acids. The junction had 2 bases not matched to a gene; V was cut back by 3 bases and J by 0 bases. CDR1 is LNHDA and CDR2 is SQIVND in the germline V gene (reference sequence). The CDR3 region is CASSMTGFSYEQYF. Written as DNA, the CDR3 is TGTGCCAGTAGTATGACAGGGTTCTCCTACGAGCAGTACTTC. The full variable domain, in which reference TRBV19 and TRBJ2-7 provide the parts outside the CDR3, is DGGITQSPKYLFRKEGQNVTLSCEQNLNHDAMYWYRQDPGQGLRLIYYSQIVNDFQKGDIAEGYSVSREKKESFPLTVTSAQKNPTAFYLCASSMTGFSYEQYFGPGTRLTVT.

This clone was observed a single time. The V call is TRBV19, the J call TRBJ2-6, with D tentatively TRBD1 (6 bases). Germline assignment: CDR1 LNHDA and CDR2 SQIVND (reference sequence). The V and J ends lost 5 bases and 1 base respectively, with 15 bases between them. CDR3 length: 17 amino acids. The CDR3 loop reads CASSATGFSSGANVLTF. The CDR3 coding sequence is TGTGCCAGTAGTGCCACAGGGTTCAGTTCTGGGGCCAACGTCCTGACTTTC.

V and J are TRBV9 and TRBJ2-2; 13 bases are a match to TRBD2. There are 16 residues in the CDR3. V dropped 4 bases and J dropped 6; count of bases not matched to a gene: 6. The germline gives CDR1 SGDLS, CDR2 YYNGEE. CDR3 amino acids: CASSPRTSGSAGELFF. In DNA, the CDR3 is TGTGCCAGCAGCCCTCGGACTAGCGGGAGCGCCGGGGAGCTGTTTTTT.

The CDR3 is CASSLRDIQYEQYF. CDR3 DNA: TGTGCCAGCAGCCTCCGGGACATTCAGTACGAGCAGTACTTC. V gene TRBV7-6 combines with J gene TRBJ2-7, with TRBD1 as a possible D gene (6 bases). V was shortened by 5 bases and J by 4 bases, with 15 bases between the two germline ends. Germline V gene sequence: CDR1 SGHVS, CDR2 FNYEAQ. The CDR3 loop spans 14 amino acids.